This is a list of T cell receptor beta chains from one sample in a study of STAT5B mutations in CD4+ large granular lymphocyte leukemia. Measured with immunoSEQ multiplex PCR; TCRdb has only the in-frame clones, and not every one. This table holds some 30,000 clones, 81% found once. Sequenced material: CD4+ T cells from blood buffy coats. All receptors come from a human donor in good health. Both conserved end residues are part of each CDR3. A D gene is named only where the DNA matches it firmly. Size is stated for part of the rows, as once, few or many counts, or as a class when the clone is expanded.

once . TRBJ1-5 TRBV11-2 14 TGTGCCAGCGGCCCCACGGGGGGGACTCAGCCCCAGCATTTT CASGPTGGTQPQHF
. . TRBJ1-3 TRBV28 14 TGTGCCAGCAGTTTCCCAGGGCCGATAAACACCATATATTTT CASSFPGPINTIYF
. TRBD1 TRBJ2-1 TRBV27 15 TGTGCCAGCAGTTTAACGGGACAGGGCTACAATGAGCAGTTCTTC CASSLTGQGYNEQFF
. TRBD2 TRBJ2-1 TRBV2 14 TGTGCCAGCAGTGAGGGACTAGCGGGAGTTGAGCAGTTCTTC CASSEGLAGVEQFF
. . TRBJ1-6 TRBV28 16 TGTGCCAGCAGTTTCGGGACCGCGTTACGGTTTTCACCCCTCCACTTT CASSFGTALRFSPLHF
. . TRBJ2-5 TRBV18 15 TGTGCCAGCTCACCGGACCCGGAGGGGTTGGAGACCCAGTACTTC CASSPDPEGLETQYF
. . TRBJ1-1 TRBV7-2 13 TGTGCCAGCAAAGGGGGGTCGAACACTGAAGCTTTCTTT CASKGGSNTEAFF
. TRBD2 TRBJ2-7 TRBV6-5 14 TGTGCCAGCACCAGGACTAGCGAGTACTACGAGCAGTACTTC CASTRTSEYYEQYF
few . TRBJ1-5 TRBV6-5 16 TGTGCCAGCAGTTACTCGAAAGCCTTTAGCAATCAGCCCCAGCATTTT CASSYSKAFSNQPQHF
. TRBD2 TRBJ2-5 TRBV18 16 TGTGCCAGCTCACCACCGGGAGCGGGAGGATTGGGGACCCAGTACTTC CASSPPGAGGLGTQYF
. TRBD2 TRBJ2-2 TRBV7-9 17 TGTGCCAGCAGCTTGACTAGCGGGAGGGCGGGCACCGGGGAGCTGTTTTTT CASSLTSGRAGTGELFF
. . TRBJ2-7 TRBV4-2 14 TGTGCCAGCAGTCCCAACCGCGACTCCTACGAGCAGTACTTC CASSPNRDSYEQYF
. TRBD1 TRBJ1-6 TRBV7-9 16 TGTGCCAGCAGCTCTACAGGGGTGGTATCTAATTCACCCCTCCACTTT CASSSTGVVSNSPLHF
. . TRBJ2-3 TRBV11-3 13 TGTGCCAGCAGCCAAAATCCCAGAGATACGCAGTATTTT CASSQNPRDTQYF
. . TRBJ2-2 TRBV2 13 TGTGCCAGCAGTGGCGAGAGCTCCGGGGAGCTGTTTTTT CASSGESSGELFF
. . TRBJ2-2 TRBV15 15 TGTGCCACCAGCAGAGGGGGCTCGAACACCGGGGAGCTGTTTTTT CATSRGGSNTGELFF
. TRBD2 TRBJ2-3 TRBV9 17 TGTGCCAGCAGCGACTCCCCTAGCGGGGGTTTCACAGATACGCAGTATTTT CASSDSPSGGFTDTQYF
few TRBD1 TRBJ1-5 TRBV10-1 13 TGCGCCAGCAGACTAGGACAGGGCCAGCCCCAGCATTTT CASRLGQGQPQHF
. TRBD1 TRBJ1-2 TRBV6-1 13 TGTGCCAGCAGTACTCCAGGGACAGTCGACTACACCTTC CASSTPGTVDYTF
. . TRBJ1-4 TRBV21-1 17 TGTGCCAGCAGCAAAGGTCCTTCGGCAGGGGGCTGGGAAAAACTGTTTTTT CASSKGPSAGGWEKLFF
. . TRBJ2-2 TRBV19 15 TGTGCCAGTAGTATCCCAGGCTCGAACACCGGGGAGCTGTTTTTT CASSIPGSNTGELFF
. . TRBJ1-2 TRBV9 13 TGTGCCAGCAGCCCCCAACAGTTCTATGGCTACACCTTC CASSPQQFYGYTF
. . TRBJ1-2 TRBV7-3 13 TGTGCCAGCAGCCCCGGGTGGGGGAAAGGCTACACCTTC CASSPGWGKGYTF
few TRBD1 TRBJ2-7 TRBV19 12 TGTGCCAGTAGTACGGGACAGGGGGAGCAGTACTTC CASSTGQGEQYF
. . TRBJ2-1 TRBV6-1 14 TGTGCCAGCAGTGAACCAACAGGTCGCGATGAGCAGTTCTTC CASSEPTGRDEQFF
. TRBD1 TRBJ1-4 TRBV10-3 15 TGTGCCATCAGTGAGTTCGACAGGGTTCAGGAAAAACTGTTTTTT CAISEFDRVQEKLFF
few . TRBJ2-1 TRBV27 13 TGTGCCAGCAGTTATCGCCTCTACAATGAGCAGTTCTTC CASSYRLYNEQFF
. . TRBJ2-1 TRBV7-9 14 TGTGCCAGCAGCAACCCTCATCAGGGGGGTATGGCGTTCTTC CASSNPHQGGMAFF
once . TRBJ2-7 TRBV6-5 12 TGTGCCACCAACAGGGATCCGAGAGAGCAGTACTTC CATNRDPREQYF
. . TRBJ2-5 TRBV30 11 TGTGCCTGGAGTTTACGGGAGACCCAGTACTTC CAWSLRETQYF
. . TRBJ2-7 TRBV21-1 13 TGTGCCAGCACCCGGGACAGGGAGGGAGAGCAGTACTTC CASTRDREGEQYF
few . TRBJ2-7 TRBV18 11 TGTGCCAGCTCAGGACTTTACGAGCAGTACTTC CASSGLYEQYF
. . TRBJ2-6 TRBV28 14 TGTGCCACCCTTCGCGACCTCTCGACCAACGTCCTGACTTTC CATLRDLSTNVLTF
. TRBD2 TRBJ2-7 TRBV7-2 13 TGTGCCAGCAGCCGGACTAGCGGCTACGAGCAGTACTTC CASSRTSGYEQYF
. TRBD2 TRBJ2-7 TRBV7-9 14 TGTGCCAGCAGCTCGCGGGAGTTCACCTACGAGCAGTACTTC CASSSREFTYEQYF
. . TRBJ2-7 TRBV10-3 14 TGTGCCATCAGGGGGACGGAGAGCTCCTACGAGCAGTACTTC CAIRGTESSYEQYF
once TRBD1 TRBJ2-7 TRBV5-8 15 TGTGCCAGCAGCTTGGCTCGGGACAGGTATTACGAGCAGTACTTC CASSLARDRYYEQYF
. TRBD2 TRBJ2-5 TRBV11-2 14 TGTGCCAGCAGCAAGGGACTAGCCGACTGGTACCAGTACTTC CASSKGLADWYQYF
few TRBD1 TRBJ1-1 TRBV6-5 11 TGTGCCAGCAGTTCAGGGGGGTGGGCTTTCTTT CASSSGGWAFF
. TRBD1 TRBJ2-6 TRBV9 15 TGTGCCAGCTCGGGACAGCTCTCTGGGGCCAACGTCCTGACTTTC CASSGQLSGANVLTF
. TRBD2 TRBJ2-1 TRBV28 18 TGTGCCAGCAGTTTTAGTTGGGTAGCTAGCGGGACCTACAATGAGCAGTTCTTC CASSFSWVASGTYNEQFF
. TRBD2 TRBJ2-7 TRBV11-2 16 TGTGCCAGCAGCTTAGTGGGTCCTAGCGGGACCTACGAGCAGTACTTC CASSLVGPSGTYEQYF
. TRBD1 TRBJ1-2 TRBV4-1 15 TGCGCCAGCAGCCATACCGGGACAGGCATTTATGGCTACACCTTC CASSHTGTGIYGYTF
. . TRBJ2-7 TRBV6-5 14 TGTGCCAGCAGTGGGGACGGTAGCTCCTACGAGCAGTACTTC CASSGDGSSYEQYF
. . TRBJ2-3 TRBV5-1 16 TGCGCCAGCAGCGAAGGGACTGGCGGGTATCCGGATACGCAGTATTTT CASSEGTGGYPDTQYF
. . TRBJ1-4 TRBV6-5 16 TGTGCCAGCAGTTACTCGTACAGCGCAACTAATGAAAAACTGTTTTTT CASSYSYSATNEKLFF
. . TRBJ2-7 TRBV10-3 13 TGTGCCATCATTCAGGGAGAGTCGGGCGAGCAGTACTTC CAIIQGESGEQYF
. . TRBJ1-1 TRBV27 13 TGTGCCAGCAGTTTATCTGGGGCCCCCGGAGCTTTCTTT CASSLSGAPGAFF
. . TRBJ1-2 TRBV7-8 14 TGTGCCAGCAGCCCAAACGGCCGGTTTGGTGGCTACACCTTC CASSPNGRFGGYTF
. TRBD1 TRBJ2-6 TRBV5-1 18 TGCGCCAGCAGGTTCCTGGGACAGGGCATCTCTGGGGCCAACGTCCTGACTTTC CASRFLGQGISGANVLTF
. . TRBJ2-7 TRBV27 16 TGTGCCAGCAGTTTCCGGGCCTTGGGGCCCTCCTACGAGCAGTACTTC CASSFRALGPSYEQYF
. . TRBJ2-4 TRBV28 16 TGTGCCAGCAGTTTAGGTGAAGGTTGGGCCAAAAACATTCAGTACTTC CASSLGEGWAKNIQYF